This is a list of T cell receptor beta chains from one sample in a study of T cell responses to AZD1222 COVID-19 vaccine. The table came from immunoSEQ multiplex PCR; TCRdb's copy has only in-frame clones and leaves some out. The sample shows roughly 150,000 clones, roughly 90% of them seen only once. This material consisted of peripheral blood, taken 28 days after the second AZD1222 dose. These TCRs come from an adult who received the AZD1222 COVID-19 vaccine. Each CDR3 is given with its conserved first and last residue. A D gene is named only where the DNA matches it firmly. Clone size is not always given. Where it is, it says once, few, many or a class for expanded clones.

clone size	D gene	V gene	J gene	CDR3 DNA	CDR3 protein
.	.	TRBV24-1	TRBJ1-2	TGTGCCACCAGTGATTCGGCGATTAACTATGGCTACACCTTC	CATSDSAINYGYTF
.	.	TRBV5-1	TRBJ1-1	TGCGCCAGCAGCTTGAGGGCAGGGGTGGCCACTGAAGCTTTCTTT	CASSLRAGVATEAFF
.	TRBD1	TRBV18	TRBJ2-7	TGTGCCAGCTCACCATCTAGGACAGGTTTAACATCCTACGAGCAGTACTTC	CASSPSRTGLTSYEQYF
.	TRBD1	TRBV30	TRBJ2-2	TGTGCCTGGAGTGACCCTCGCGGGACAGGGTTTCCCGGGGAGCTGTTTTTT	CAWSDPRGTGFPGELFF
.	.	TRBV30	TRBJ2-1	TGTGCCTGGAGCGCGTGGGAGCTAGGGGGAAATGAGCAGTTCTTC	CAWSAWELGGNEQFF
.	.	TRBV19	TRBJ1-6	TGTGCCAGTAGTTCTCCAGGTAGTGGCTCACCCCTCCACTTT	CASSSPGSGSPLHF
.	.	TRBV10-3	TRBJ1-1	TGTGCCATCAGTGAGGACCCGGGACATCACCTTTCGGGTTTCTTT	CAISEDPGHHLSGFF
.	.	TRBV6-5	TRBJ2-1	TGTGCCAGCAGTTACTCCCCCTACAATGAGCAGTTCTTC	CASSYSPYNEQFF
.	.	TRBV28	TRBJ1-1	TGTGCCAGCAGCCGCCCAGGACAGTCGAACACTGAAGCTTTCTTT	CASSRPGQSNTEAFF
.	TRBD2	TRBV19	TRBJ2-5	TGTGCCAGTAGAGGGACTAGCGACCAAGAGACCCAGTACTTC	CASRGTSDQETQYF
.	.	TRBV5-6	TRBJ2-7	TGTGCCAGCAGCTCTGACAGGCTCCCTTCCCACGAGCAGTACTTC	CASSSDRLPSHEQYF
once	TRBD2	TRBV29-1	TRBJ2-1	TGCAGCGTTGAAGGTTTTAGCGGGAAATACAATGAGCAGTTCTTC	CSVEGFSGKYNEQFF
.	.	TRBV5-6	TRBJ1-1	TGTGCCAGCAGCCGAGACAGACACGCTGAAGCTTTCTTT	CASSRDRHAEAFF
.	TRBD2	TRBV7-2	TRBJ2-1	TGTGCCAGCAGCTCAAGGACTAGCGGGCGCCCCAATGAGCAGTTCTTC	CASSSRTSGRPNEQFF